This T cell receptor beta chain originates from a study of T-cell memory formation after mild COVID-19. Study details: Clusters of TCRs were largely donor specific.

This clonotype appeared a few times. Its antigen is not identified. The CDR3 has 13 amino acids. Trimming took 5 bases from V and 4 from J, leaving 11 bases between them. Germline V gene sequence: CDR1 SEHNR, CDR2 FQNEAQ (reference sequence). Overall study results and limits: Memory from before infection featured some responding clones, which suggests cross-reactive memory joined. Shrinking CD4+ clones were chiefly CM and EM; CD8+ ones were chiefly EMRA.

TCRalpha and TCRbeta libraries used 5'RACE with constant-segment primers and UMIs. TCRdb reprocessed the 5' RACE reads via MiXCR and lists one record per CDR3 protein. The table has over 50,000 distinct CDR3 sequences, roughly a tenth seen once. V usage is TRBV7-9 and J usage is TRBJ1-1; no clear D gene. The receptor comes from an adult woman who had mild COVID-19 (a few samples of this study predate the infection). Cell type and time point are not known. Material for sequencing was PBMCs or a T cell subset sorted from them (not recorded which). DNA of the CDR3: TGTGCCAGCAGCCACCGGATATGCACTGAAGCTTTCTTT. Amino acids: CASSHRICTEAFF.